This note documents a single T cell receptor (beta chain) sequence. The sample is drawn from a study of blood T cell repertoires in COVID-19. Repertoires were generated with immunoSEQ multiplex PCR, while TCRdb's copy carries only in-frame clones and drops some. The sample lists 90,000 to 110,000 clones, approximately 82% occurring once. Material for sequencing was peripheral blood. The source of this sequence is an elderly woman with acute or convalescent COVID-19.

The CDR3 DNA sequence: TGCGCCAGCAGCACAGGGCCAAACGGCCAAGAGACCCAGTACTTC. Residues: CASSTGPNGQETQYF. J is TRBJ2-5 and V is TRBV5-1; D is perhaps TRBD1 (6 bases). From germline, CDR1 is SGHRS and CDR2 YFSETQ. V gave up 4 bases and J gave up 1 base, with 14 bases separating them. The CDR3 has 15 amino acids.